The T cell receptor (beta chain) under discussion was sequenced for a study of blood T cells in healthy people across ages. V was pared by 6 bases and J by 1 base, with 13 bases between. This CDR3 has 14 amino acids. It was with a sample-barcoded 5' primer and a J-beta primer mix that a second PCR of about 6 to 12 cycles was run. Every single cDNA molecule received a tag from a template-switch adaptor with 12 random nucleotides. TCRdb used MiXCR to reprocess the 5' RACE reads, holding one entry per CDR3 protein. The sample carries 750,000 or so distinct CDR3 sequences, roughly 25% recorded once. Study results and caveats: Per-million-T-cell TCR beta diversity fell roughly linearly with age.

A remark on this clonotype: No antigen is known for it.

The sample was also reused in another study, on T cells of mothers and their children. From that paper: A few healthy Caucasian mothers and their six children donated.

The TCR was taken from a boy between 5 and 17 years old in good health. Sequences were obtained from blood. The rearrangement uses TRBV12-3 or TRBV12-4 and TRBJ2-7; D not resolved. In DNA, the CDR3 is TGTGCCAGCAGCTTCCCTGGGCCGTCCTACGAGCAGTACTTC. Its protein is CASSFPGPSYEQYF.